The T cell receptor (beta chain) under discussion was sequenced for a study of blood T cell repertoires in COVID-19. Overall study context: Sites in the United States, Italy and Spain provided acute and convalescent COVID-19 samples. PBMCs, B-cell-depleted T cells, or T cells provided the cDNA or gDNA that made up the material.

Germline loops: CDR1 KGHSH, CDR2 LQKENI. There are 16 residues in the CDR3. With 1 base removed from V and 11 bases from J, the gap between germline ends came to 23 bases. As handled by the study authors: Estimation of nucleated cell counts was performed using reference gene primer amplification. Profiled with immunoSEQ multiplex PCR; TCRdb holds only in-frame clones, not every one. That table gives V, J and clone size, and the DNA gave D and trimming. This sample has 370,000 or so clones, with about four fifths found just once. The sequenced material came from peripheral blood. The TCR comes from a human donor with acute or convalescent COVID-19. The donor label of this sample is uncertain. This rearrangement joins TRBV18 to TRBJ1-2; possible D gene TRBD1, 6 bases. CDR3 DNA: TGTGCCAGCTCACCACTTCAGGGGAGGGCAGTAGACGGATACACCTTC. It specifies CASSPLQGRAVDGYTF.